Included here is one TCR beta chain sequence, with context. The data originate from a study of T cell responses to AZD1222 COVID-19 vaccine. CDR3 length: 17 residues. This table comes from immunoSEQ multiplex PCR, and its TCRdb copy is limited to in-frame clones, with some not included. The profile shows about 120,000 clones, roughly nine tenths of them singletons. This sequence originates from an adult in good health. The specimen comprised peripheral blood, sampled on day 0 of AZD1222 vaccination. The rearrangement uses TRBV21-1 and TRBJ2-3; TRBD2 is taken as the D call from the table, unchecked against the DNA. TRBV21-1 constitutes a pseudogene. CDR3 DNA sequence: TGTGCCAGCAGCGCGCTGACCGGGACTAGCGGGACTCGGCCGCAGTATTTT. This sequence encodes CASSALTGTSGTRPQYF.